The 5 T cell receptor beta chains given below trace back to one sample, sequenced in a study of T cells in Graves' hyperthyroidism and ophthalmopathy. Regions amplified from RNA transcripts were the TCR beta CDR3 regions. When the TCR CDR3 underwent first-round RT-PCR, the HTBI primer set was used. A single record per CDR3 protein comes from TCRdb applying MiXCR to the multiplex PCR reads. The sample records around 340,000 distinct CDR3 sequences, about 20% being singletons. Material for sequencing was blood. Receptor source: a woman in her fifties or sixties with Graves' hyperthyroidism.

This clonotype was observed a handful of times. V is TRBV12-3 or TRBV12-4 and J is TRBJ1-2, with D maybe TRBD1 (5 bases). Trimming removed 2 bases at V and 6 bases at J, with 19 bases between. This CDR3 is built from 16 residues. Here the CDR3 DNA reads TGTGCCAGCAGTTTACTCCAGGGTGCGCTTTTGGATGGCTACACCTTC. Its translation is CASSLLQGALLDGYTF.

This clonotype occurred a few times. This chain links TRBV2 with TRBJ1-2; 8 positions match TRBD1. After removal of 0 bases from V and 4 bases from J, the junction contained 4 bases not matched to a gene. CDR3 length equals 15 residues. The germline V gene encodes CDR1 SNHLY and CDR2 FYNNEI. CDR3 nucleotide sequence: TGTGCCAGCAGTGAAGCGCAGGGGGCTGCCTATGGCTACACCTTC. The encoded protein is CASSEAQGAAYGYTF.

This rearrangement joins TRBV29-1 to TRBJ1-3; 7 nucleotides align to TRBD1. The J segment lost 2 bases and the V segment lost 7 bases, leaving 5 bases of the junction unmatched. The CDR3 has 13 residues. The germline V gene encodes CDR1 SQVTM and CDR2 ANQGSEA. CDR3 amino acids: CSAVQGAGNTIYF. For the CDR3, the DNA is TGCAGCGCAGTCCAGGGGGCTGGAAACACCATATATTTT.

Many counts were recorded for this clonotype. V gene TRBV24-1 combines with J gene TRBJ1-1; TRBD1 matches 7 bases. The CDR3 is 14 residues long. Germline V gene data show CDR1 as KGHDR and CDR2 as SFDVKD. V shed 4 bases, J shed 5 bases, and the junction held 6 bases outside the gene matches. CDR3 amino acids: CATSDSDRATEAFF. CDR3 DNA sequence: TGTGCCACCAGTGACTCTGACAGGGCAACTGAAGCTTTCTTT.

The V call is TRBV6-1, the J call TRBJ2-1; no reliable D call. The germline V gene encodes CDR1 MNHNS and CDR2 SASEGT. The CDR3 length is 15 residues. Trimming removed 7 bases at V and 3 bases at J, with 16 bases between. CDR3 amino acids: CASIIFATDYNEQFF. CDR3 DNA sequence: TGTGCCAGCATTATCTTCGCTACAGACTACAATGAGCAGTTCTTC.